This T cell receptor beta chain was obtained from a study of blood T cell repertoires in COVID-19. Study summary: From the United States, Italy and Spain came samples of acute and convalescent COVID-19. Sources were T cells, B-cell-depleted T cells, or PBMCs; the material itself was cDNA or gDNA.

V dropped 6 bases and J dropped 0; count of bases not matched to a gene: 5. This CDR3 comprises 14 residues. Germline V gives CDR1 SQVTM, CDR2 ANQGSEA. Per the authors' pipeline: How many nucleated cells were present was estimated from reference gene primer amplification. Profiled with immunoSEQ multiplex PCR; TCRdb holds only in-frame clones, not every one. That table is the source of V, J and clone size, and D and trimming were worked out from the DNA. The data show about 68,000 clones, around 90% seen once. Seattle patients were enrolled while actively infected and followed longitudinally. Sequenced input: peripheral blood. The chain couples TRBV29-1 to TRBJ2-1, with 7 bases lining up with TRBD1. This clonotype originated in a man aged 45-65 years with COVID-19, enrolled during active disease. CDR3 nucleotide sequence: TGCAGCGTACAGGGGAGCGGCTCCTACAATGAGCAGTTCTTC. Protein: CSVQGSGSYNEQFF.